Shown below are 29 T cell receptor beta chains from a single sample sequenced in a study of blood T cell repertoires in COVID-19. Sequencing was performed with immunoSEQ multiplex PCR; in TCRdb, only in-frame clones are kept and a portion is missing. The table lists 180,000 or so clones, roughly 80% of them singletons. The specimen was peripheral blood. These receptors originate from a human donor with acute or convalescent COVID-19. The donor label of this sample is uncertain.

V and J are TRBV10-3 and TRBJ2-7; 8 positions agree with TRBD2. The CDR3 sequence is 15 residues long. The V and J ends lost 5 bases and 5 bases, in that order; junction bases with no gene match: 11. Germline lookup yields CDR1 ENHRY and CDR2 SYGVKD. The CDR3 bases are TGTGCCATCAGTCGCCAAAGCGGGAGTAAGGACGAGCAGTACTTC. This encodes CAISRQSGSKDEQYF.

The gene calls are TRBV2 and TRBJ2-2; D remains unclear. Germline V gene data show CDR1 as SNHLY and CDR2 as FYNNEI. V was shortened by 7 bases and J by 2 bases, with 11 bases between the two germline ends. The CDR3 extends over 14 amino acids. CDR3 loop: CASNSQLNTGELFF. In nucleotides, the CDR3 is TGTGCCAGCAATAGCCAGTTAAACACCGGGGAGCTGTTTTTT.

The chain links TRBV3-1 (or the pseudogene TRBV3-2) to TRBJ1-2; D uncertain. The V end lost 2 bases, the J end lost 4 bases, and 5 bases lay between the germline ends. CDR1 is LGHDT, CDR2 YNNKEL, per germline (reference sequence). CDR3 length equals 12 residues. CDR3 DNA sequence: TGTGCCAGCAGCCAAACAGCCTATGGCTACACCTTC. Protein: CASSQTAYGYTF.

The chain couples TRBV30 to TRBJ2-1, with D uncertain. There are 12 residues in the CDR3. Looked up from germline, CDR1 is GTSNPN and CDR2 is SVGIG (reference sequence). V lost 2 bases, J lost 6 bases, and 8 bases lay in between. The CDR3 nucleotides read TGTGCCTGGAGTCTCTTCCTCAATGAGCAGTTCTTC. Translating gives CAWSLFLNEQFF. Based on the CDR3 plus reference TRBV30 and TRBJ2-1, the full variable domain is SQTIHQWPATLVQPVGSPLSLECTVEGTSNPNLYWYRQAAGRGLQLLFYSVGIGQISSEVPQNLSASRPQDRQFILSSKKLLLSDSGFYLCAWSLFLNEQFFGPGTRLTVL.

V gene TRBV30 combines with J gene TRBJ2-2; tentatively, D is TRBD1 (6 bases). Trimming took 7 bases from V and 7 from J, leaving 16 bases between them. The CDR3 length is 13 residues. Looked up from germline, CDR1 is GTSNPN and CDR2 is SVGIG (reference sequence). CDR3 amino acids: CASRLGGNGELFF. The CDR3 bases are TGTGCCTCTCGGTTAGGGGGTAACGGGGAGCTGTTTTTT. Full variable domain (outside the CDR3, taken from reference TRBV30 and TRBJ2-2): SQTIHQWPATLVQPVGSPLSLECTVEGTSNPNLYWYRQAAGRGLQLLFYSVGIGQISSEVPQNLSASRPQDRQFILSSKKLLLSDSGFYLCASRLGGNGELFFGEGSRLTVL.

This chain uses TRBV6-5 with TRBJ2-3; 13 bases agree with TRBD2. The germline gives CDR1 MNHEY, CDR2 SVGAGI. The J segment lost 12 bases and the V segment lost 2 bases, leaving 8 bases of the junction unmatched. This CDR3 region has 15 residues. CDR3 amino acids: CASSYQKLAGGSQYF. The CDR3 DNA reads as TGTGCCAGCAGTTACCAGAAACTAGCGGGGGGGTCACAGTATTTT.

The gene calls are TRBV10-2 and TRBJ1-4; D perhaps matches TRBD1 (5 bases). The V gene lost 10 bases and the J gene lost 8 bases, with 17 bases spanning the gap. The CDR3 runs 13 residues. Germline V gives CDR1 WSHSY, CDR2 SAAADI. CDR3: CATSSGLSEKLFF. In nucleotides, the CDR3 is TGCGCCACGTCGTCAGGGCTCAGCGAAAAACTGTTTTTT.

The V gene is TRBV6-1, the J gene TRBJ1-6; the match to TRBD1 covers 10 bases. CDR3 length: 16 residues. Unmatched junction bases numbered 7, after V lost 4 bases and J lost 7 bases. Germline CDR1 reads MNHNS; CDR2 reads SASEGT. CDR3 bases: TGTGCCAGCAGTGGGCAGCCGGGACAGGGGAATTCACCCCTCCACTTT. It yields the protein CASSGQPGQGNSPLHF.

V and J are TRBV30 and TRBJ1-1; 7 nucleotides line up with TRBD1. The V and J ends lost 3 bases and 11 bases, in that order; junction bases with no gene match: 18. This CDR3 has 15 residues. The germline V gene has CDR1 GTSNPN and CDR2 SVGIG (reference sequence). The CDR3 here is CAWSLPTGKGSYAFF. The CDR3 DNA sequence: TGTGCCTGGAGCCTCCCGACAGGGAAGGGTTCTTATGCTTTCTTT.

The chain has TRBV2 and TRBJ1-5; a weak D match, TRBD1 (6 bases). This CDR3 spans 18 amino acids. Looked up from germline, CDR1 is SNHLY and CDR2 is FYNNEI. The ends were cut back, 3 bases at V and 0 bases at J, with 18 bases in the middle. CDR3 nucleotide sequence: TGTGCCAGCAGTGACCCCCGAAGGGGGACACGTAGCAATCAGCCCCAGCATTTT. Amino acid sequence: CASSDPRRGTRSNQPQHF. Looking up the rest from reference TRBV2 and TRBJ1-5 gives the full variable domain: EPEVTQTPSHQVTQMGQEVILRCVPISNHLYFYWYRQILGQKVEFLVSFYNNEISEKSEIFDDQFSVERPDGSNFTLKIRSTKLEDSAMYFCASSDPRRGTRSNQPQHFGDGTRLSIL.

The chain links TRBV2 to TRBJ2-1; a possible D gene is TRBD1 (5 bases). V lost 5 bases to trimming and J lost 5 bases, with 13 bases between them. There are 14 residues in the CDR3. Germline CDR1 SNHLY, CDR2 FYNNEI. The chain's CDR3 is CASSQQGADNEQFF. CDR3 nucleotides: TGTGCCAGCAGTCAACAAGGGGCTGACAATGAGCAGTTCTTC.

The chain is built from TRBV14 and TRBJ1-2, with 8 bases that match TRBD1. Germline V gene data show CDR1 as SGHDN and CDR2 as FVKESK. The CDR3 length is 14 residues. J lost 6 bases, V lost 7 bases, and 10 bases had no gene match. The CDR3 loop reads CASTAYRTGNGYTF. The CDR3, as DNA: TGTGCCAGCACTGCATACCGGACAGGGAATGGCTACACCTTC. The full variable domain, with the rest looked up from reference TRBV14 and TRBJ1-2, is EAGVTQFPSHSVIEKGQTVTLRCDPISGHDNLYWYRRVMGKEIKFLLHFVKESKQDESGMPNNRFLAERTGGTYSTLKVQPAELEDSGVYFCASTAYRTGNGYTFGSGTRLTVV.

The CDR3 DNA follows: TGTGCCAGCAGTGAAGCACGGTATACAGGGGGACTGTTTTTT. Protein sequence: CASSEARYTGGLFF. The chain couples TRBV2 to TRBJ1-4; 8 nucleotides line up with TRBD1. CDR3 length: 14 residues. The V segment lost 0 bases and the J segment 13 bases; nucleotides outside the gene matches: 7. Germline lookup yields CDR1 SNHLY and CDR2 FYNNEI.

The chain joins TRBV5-8 to TRBJ2-7; 11 positions agree with TRBD2. The V gene's germline CDR1 is SGHTS and CDR2 YDEGEE. The CDR3 is 13 amino acids. V lost 4 bases and J lost 4; bases outside the gene matches: 1. The CDR3 is CASSRTSGYEQYF. DNA for the CDR3: TGTGCCAGCAGCCGGACTAGCGGGTACGAGCAGTACTTC.

This clone occurred once. J is TRBJ1-2 and V is TRBV19; 7 nucleotides line up with TRBD1. The ends lost 4 bases at V and 1 base at J; junction bases unmatched: 3. The CDR3 sequence is 14 residues long. Per germline, CDR1 LNHDA and CDR2 SQIVND (reference sequence). The DNA for the CDR3 is TGTGCCAGTAGTAGGGACAGTGATAACTATGGCTACACCTTC. It translates to CASSRDSDNYGYTF. Full variable domain (rest looked up from reference TRBV19 and TRBJ1-2): DGGITQSPKYLFRKEGQNVTLSCEQNLNHDAMYWYRQDPGQGLRLIYYSQIVNDFQKGDIAEGYSVSREKKESFPLTVTSAQKNPTAFYLCASSRDSDNYGYTFGSGTRLTVV.

The rearrangement links TRBV5-1 to TRBJ2-5; a possible D gene is TRBD1 (6 bases). With 4 bases removed from V and 2 bases from J, the gap between germline ends came to 12 bases. CDR1 is SGHRS, CDR2 YFSETQ, per germline. The CDR3 totals 14 residues. Here the CDR3 reads CASSGGHPQETQYF. DNA of the CDR3: TGCGCCAGCAGCGGGGGACACCCTCAAGAGACCCAGTACTTC.

This clone was picked up one time. The chain is built from TRBV3-1 (or the pseudogene TRBV3-2) and TRBJ2-1; 7 positions agree with TRBD2. The CDR3 runs to 16 residues. The germline gives CDR1 LGHDT, CDR2 YNNKEL (reference sequence). V was clipped by 3 bases and J by 0 bases; unmatched bases: 5. The chain's CDR3 is CASSHLAVSSYNEQFF. CDR3 nucleotides: TGTGCCAGCAGCCACCTAGCGGTTAGCTCCTACAATGAGCAGTTCTTC.

In its sample, this clone was seen once. CDR3 DNA: TGTGCCAGCAGTGACCTTTCGAACACTGAAGCTTTCTTT. Translating it yields CASSDLSNTEAFF. The chain couples TRBV6-1 to TRBJ1-1; no clear D gene. This CDR3 contains 13 residues. The germline gives CDR1 MNHNS, CDR2 SASEGT. V lost 3 bases and J 1 base, leaving 6 bases between the germline ends.

The CDR3 spells CASSHQKKPLHF. The DNA of the CDR3 is TGTGCCAGTAGTCACCAGAAGAAACCCCTCCACTTT. The J gene is TRBJ1-6, the V gene TRBV19, with D hard to call. This CDR3 is built from 12 residues. Germline values: CDR1 LNHDA, CDR2 SQIVND (reference sequence). V was trimmed by 5 bases and J by 12 bases, leaving 11 bases between them.

This chain's CDR3 is CASSIGPAGGGEQFF. In DNA, the CDR3 is TGTGCCAGTAGTATAGGCCCAGCGGGGGGCGGGGAGCAGTTCTTC. The chain is built from TRBV19 and TRBJ2-1, with TRBD2 matching over 9 bases. Germline CDR1 and CDR2: LNHDA and SQIVND (reference sequence). V shed 1 base, J shed 10 bases, and the junction held 8 bases outside the gene matches. The CDR3 consists of 15 residues.

The rearrangement uses TRBV7-9 and TRBJ2-3; TRBD1 might be the D (6 bases). The CDR3 is 12 amino acids. Trimming took off 5 bases at V and 7 bases at J, with 10 bases between the two ends. Germline CDR1 reads SEHNR; CDR2 reads FQNEAQ (reference sequence). In DNA, the CDR3 is TGTGCCAGCAGCGCCACAGGGAATACGCAGTATTTT. Residues: CASSATGNTQYF.

The gene calls are TRBV28 and TRBJ2-3, with 10 bases identical to TRBD2. This CDR3 contains 14 residues. Germline V gene data show CDR1 as MDHEN and CDR2 as SYDVKM. The V gene end was trimmed by 8 bases and the J gene end by 1 base; junction bases not matched to a gene: 3. CDR3 nucleotide sequence: TGTGCCAGCGGGACTAGCGTACGCACAGATACGCAGTATTTT. Its translation: CASGTSVRTDTQYF.

The J gene is TRBJ2-1, the V gene TRBV7-3; D uncertain. In germline, CDR1 is SGHTA, CDR2 FQGTGA. Trimming shortened V by 1 base and J by 4 bases, and 5 bases separated the two germline ends. The CDR3 consists of 13 residues. The CDR3, as DNA: TGTGCCAGCAGCTTAAACCAGTACAATGAGCAGTTCTTC. Translation gives CASSLNQYNEQFF.

The rearrangement joins TRBV12-3 or TRBV12-4 to TRBJ2-1; possible D gene TRBD2, 6 bases. The length of the CDR3 is 13 residues. V dropped 7 bases and J dropped 8 bases, with 15 bases sitting between them. The chain's CDR3 is CASMVSGAHEQFF. In DNA, the CDR3 is TGTGCCAGCATGGTCTCGGGAGCGCATGAGCAGTTCTTC.

The V call is TRBV7-9, the J call TRBJ2-5, with 10 bases aligning to TRBD1. J lost 1 base, V lost 5 bases, and 7 bases had no gene match. The CDR3 is 16 amino acids. Germline V gene lookup returns CDR1 SEHNR and CDR2 FQNEAQ (reference sequence). CDR3 region: CASSHGGQGFQETQYF. CDR3 DNA: TGTGCCAGCAGCCACGGGGGACAGGGGTTCCAAGAGACCCAGTACTTC.

The chain links TRBV7-9 to TRBJ2-3, with D unclear. Looked up from germline, CDR1 is SEHNR and CDR2 is FQNEAQ (reference sequence). The V end lost 8 bases, the J end lost 2 bases, and 5 bases lay between the germline ends. CDR3 length: 11 amino acids. The CDR3 nucleotides are TGTGCCAGCGGCAACACAGATACGCAGTATTTT. Amino acids: CASGNTDTQYF. Full variable domain (rest looked up from reference TRBV7-9 and TRBJ2-3): DTGVSQNPRHKITKRGQNVTFRCDPISEHNRLYWYRQTLGQGPEFLTYFQNEAQLEKSRLLSDRFSAERPKGSFSTLEIQRTEQGDSAMYLCASGNTDTQYFGPGTRLTVL.

The rearrangement joins TRBV5-1 to TRBJ2-1; 10 bases are shared with TRBD2. V trimming: 8 bases; J trimming: 6 bases; junction bases outside the gene matches: 8. The CDR3 loop spans 14 amino acids. CDR1 and CDR2 (germline): SGHRS, YFSETQ. The CDR3 coding sequence is TGCGCCAGTAAACTAGCGGGATCGTCCAATGAGCAGTTCTTC. Translation gives CASKLAGSSNEQFF.

This CDR3 is CASSSRGGRGSEQYF. CDR3 in DNA: TGTGCCAGCTCCTCAAGGGGCGGGCGGGGATCCGAGCAGTACTTC. The chain carries TRBV18 and TRBJ2-7, with D perhaps TRBD2 (6 bases). V lost 6 bases to trimming and J lost 6 bases, with 21 bases between them. The CDR3 runs to 15 residues. Per germline, CDR1 KGHSH and CDR2 LQKENI.

The chain has TRBV9 and TRBJ2-1; 8 nucleotides line up with TRBD2. The V gene's germline CDR1 is SGDLS and CDR2 YYNGEE. V lost 0 bases, J lost 7 bases, and 6 bases stayed unmatched. There are 15 residues in the CDR3. CDR3 bases: TGTGCCAGCAGCGTAGGAGAGCGGGGGTCGAATGAGCAGTTCTTC. Its protein product is CASSVGERGSNEQFF.